The present T cell receptor beta chain was sequenced within a study of Graves' ophthalmopathy and Graves' hyperthyroidism. On the study more broadly: No progression to ophthalmopathy over 18 months defined stable hyperthyroidism. Overall study results and limits: A 13-signature model separated ophthalmopathy from stable hyperthyroidism, reaching about 90% sensitivity and around 79% specificity cross-validated.

Amplification of the TCR beta CDR3 regions used RNA transcripts (as template). Following a first-round RT-PCR that used HTBI primers, a second-round multiplex PCR was carried out. TCRdb reprocessed the multiplex PCR reads via MiXCR and lists one record per CDR3 protein. The data show a few hundred thousand distinct CDR3 sequences, under 45% seen once. Comment on this clonotype: Its specificity is unknown.

The hyperthyroidism patients had a new diagnosis of under 2 months' duration and were aged 18 to 65. This sequence originates from an adult man with Graves' hyperthyroidism. The sequenced material came from peripheral blood or thyroid tissue (not recorded which).

The CDR3 DNA sequence: TGCAGTGCTAGTTTGGAAAGCCTGAACACTGAAGCTTTCTTT. Translation gives CSASLESLNTEAFF. The chain couples TRBV20-1 to TRBJ1-1, with no clear D. The CDR3 is made up of 14 amino acids. Trimming took 3 bases from V and 0 from J, leaving 11 bases between them. Germline V CDR1 and CDR2: DFQATT, SNEGSKA (reference sequence).